One T cell receptor beta chain is described in this entry. Which antigen it targets is not known. Base qualities are not provided; no much larger clone lies one nucleotide away. Each donor gave one peripheral blood draw, approximately 100 mL on average, collected into heparinised tubes. A BD FACSAria II was used to sort naive, central memory, regulatory and stem cell-like memory CD4+ T cells with a panel that included CD45RO, CCR7, CD25, CD127, CD95 and CD27. Purity was above 98% for every sorted population. PBMCs were separated immediately by Lymphoprep density gradient centrifugation and were stained directly, without being cultured. To minimize batch effects, samples were stained and sorted in pairs, one healthy donor with one patient per experiment. This specimen comes from a study of beta chain features in type 1 diabetes (dated by TCRdb to between 2017 and 2018). With regard to the full study: Mean age, gender distribution, total cell number and subset yield did not differ between patients and healthy donors. Regulatory and stem cell-like memory subsets were isolated from only 8 patients and roughly 8 healthy donors, whereas naive and central memory subsets came from all 28 donors. A total of around 110,000,000 sorted cells were examined across all samples, and RNA yield correlated strongly with the number of cells per subset. In the study, recently diagnosed type 1 diabetes patients and matched healthy donors were compared on the TCRB repertoires of their sorted circulating CD4+ T cell subsets. What the authors observed across the whole study: Only small numbers of individuals were included in the HLA sub-analyses, which left unresolved whether HLA type had any influence on TCRB rearrangement. The naive, central memory and regulatory TCRB repertoires appeared to resemble one another more closely among patients than among healthy donors. At VDJ recombination sites, type 1 diabetes patients had fewer insertions and more deleted nucleotides, which implies abnormalities in thymic rearrangement. A moderate but significant shortening of TCRB CDR3 length was observed in type 1 diabetes patients in all four CD4+ subsets. Shorter templates might have been favored by PCR, but patient and control samples were amplified and corrected together, so both groups would have been affected equally by any skew. Because cDNA was sequenced instead of genomic DNA, activated cells with high expression could be over-represented, although the groups did not differ in activation or CD3 levels.

All of the isolated RNA was reverse transcribed with the High Capacity cDNA Reverse Transcription Kit, so expressed TCRB transcripts were sequenced. Deep immunoSEQ sequencing was performed on naive, central memory and regulatory T cell samples, with an average of roughly 3.3 million total reads per sample. Sorted cells were lysed in RLT buffer, and RNA was extracted using DNase-treated RNeasy Micro or Mini kits according to cell number. To prevent cross-contamination, every cell subset was processed on its own, while patient and healthy donor samples were processed together. The immunoSEQ multiplex PCR was used to amplify TCRB sequences from cDNA, yielding 87-bp fragments that span the CDR3 region. Sequencing of the amplicons was performed on the Illumina HiSeq platform. The authors' analysis ran thus. Synthetic template baselines were used to correct PCR bias computationally, reads within Hamming distance 2 were collapsed, and singletons that could not be merged were discarded. Reads were aligned to IMGT to assign V, D and J genes, CDR3 length, and insertions or deletions at six rearrangement sites. Within each subset, clonotype counts were normalized to sorted cell number, and only after that were true diversity and Gini coefficients computed with the tcR R package. The overlap coefficient, calculated on TCRB nucleotide sequences, was used to measure repertoire sharing. Out-of-frame TCRB sequences from naive cells were analyzed as a proxy for the pre-selection repertoire. This immuneACCESS table, as held by TCRdb, lists in-frame sequences with V and J called but not all clones. Of the missing ones, under half trace to an unresolved V gene in checked studies; the others have no known cause. The D gene and trimming were derived from the DNA, and the V and J assignments and clone size from that table. This sample gives roughly 250,000 clones in total; roughly 22% of them show up just once. Around 0.029% of the sample rests with the top ten.

Unmatched junction bases come to 4, with V trimmed by 3 bases and J by 0 bases. The CDR1 and CDR2 encoded by the germline V gene are MGHDK and SYGVNS. Measured from the cysteine to the phenylalanine, the CDR3 is 15 residues long. The kept DNA is CDR3 alone, 45 bases in frame from the first base. This TCR was recovered from a woman aged 40 to 55 with type 1 diabetes. The V and J genes are TRBV25-1 and TRBJ1-1, and 7 junctional nucleotides match TRBD1. The sample was naive CD4+ T cells from blood. This specimen's cell subset or site label, interpreted: true naive CD4+ T cells. Read as DNA, the sequence is TGTGCCAGCAGTGATCACAGGGGCATGAACACTGAAGCTTTCTTT. It is translated as CASSDHRGMNTEAFF.